These 18 T cell receptor beta chains share one sample of origin, sequenced in a study of OX40 agonist ivuxolimab in advanced cancers. Sequencing was performed with immunoSEQ multiplex PCR; in TCRdb, only in-frame clones are kept and a portion is missing. The data hold more than 12,000 clones, with more than 65% observed a single time. The sequencing here drew on CD4+ or CD8+ T cells sorted from blood, taken in a trial of the OX40 agonist ivuxolimab. The source of these receptors is an adult with an advanced solid tumor such as melanoma, head and neck, liver or kidney cancer.

This rearrangement joins TRBV2 to TRBJ2-7; 9 bases map to TRBD2. The CDR3 has 14 amino acids. CDR1 and CDR2 (germline): SNHLY, FYNNEI. V gave up 3 bases and J gave up 6 bases; unmatched junction bases: 6. This CDR3 reads CASSEVAGDVEQYF. The CDR3 region has the DNA TGTGCCAGCAGTGAGGTAGCGGGAGATGTCGAGCAGTACTTC.

The chain uses TRBV9 and TRBJ2-3; 13 bases map to TRBD2. The CDR3 sequence is 16 residues long. V shed 3 bases and J 3 bases; nucleotides not matched to a gene: 4. Germline CDR1 and CDR2: SGDLS and YYNGEE. The CDR3 DNA follows: TGTGCCAGCAGCGAGTTACTAGCGGGAGGGACAGATACGCAGTATTTT. This codes for CASSELLAGGTDTQYF.

V gene TRBV6-4 combines with J gene TRBJ2-3; D possibly matches TRBD1 or TRBD2 (5 bases each). Between the trimmed V and J ends, which lost 4 bases and 0 bases, there was a span of 8 bases. Per germline, CDR1 MRHNA and CDR2 SNTAGT. This CDR3 is 14 amino acids long. CDR3 nucleotides: TGTGCCAGCAGTGGGGACCCTAGCACAGATACGCAGTATTTT. Its translation is CASSGDPSTDTQYF.

The J gene is TRBJ2-7, the V gene TRBV29-1; no firm D call. V gave up 1 base and J gave up 3 bases, with 16 bases separating them. CDR1 is SQVTM, CDR2 ANQGSEA, per germline. The CDR3 is 15 amino acids. In DNA, the CDR3 is TGCAGCGTTGAAGTCTTAACGGACGGTGGCTACGAGCAGTACTTC. As protein: CSVEVLTDGGYEQYF.

The CDR3 nucleotides read TGTGCCAGCAGTTTATGGCTAGGTAATGAGCAGTTCTTC. This sequence encodes CASSLWLGNEQFF. The rearrangement joins TRBV27 to TRBJ2-1; D is undetermined. Per the germline V gene, CDR1 is MNHEY and CDR2 is SMNVEV (reference sequence). CDR3 length: 13 amino acids. V lost 1 base and J 7 bases, leaving 8 bases between the germline ends.

The count of this clone is one. The chain couples TRBV6-6 to TRBJ2-1; 12 bases are a match to TRBD2. Germline assignment: CDR1 MNHNY and CDR2 SVGAGI (reference sequence). Trimming cost V 5 bases and J 3 bases; bases outside gene matches: 2. The length of the CDR3 is 15 residues. In nucleotides, the CDR3 is TGTGCCAGCAGTACTAGCGGGGGGCGCTACAATGAGCAGTTCTTC. Protein sequence: CASSTSGGRYNEQFF.

The chain carries TRBV28 and TRBJ1-1; 7 bases agree with TRBD1. J was trimmed by 11 bases and V by 7 bases; bases with no gene match: 7. Germline-derived CDR1 and CDR2 are MDHEN and SYDVKM. The length of the CDR3 is 11 residues. In nucleotides, the CDR3 is TGTGCCAGCACCACAGGGGAATTTGCTTTCTTT. It codes for CASTTGEFAFF.

CDR3 amino acids: CASSFPTAGDDNEQFF. Written as DNA, the CDR3 is TGTGCCAGCAGCTTTCCCACAGCGGGAGATGACAATGAGCAGTTCTTC. V usage is TRBV11-2 and J usage is TRBJ2-1; 8 bases line up with TRBD2. Germline V gives CDR1 SGHAT, CDR2 FQNNGV. The CDR3 loop spans 16 amino acids. V was pared by 3 bases and J by 5 bases, with 9 bases of the junction left unmatched. The full variable domain, its missing parts supplied by reference TRBV11-2 and TRBJ2-1, is EAGVAQSPRYKIIEKRQSVAFWCNPISGHATLYWYQQILGQGPKLLIQFQNNGVVDDSQLPKDRFSAERLKGVDSTLKIQPAKLEDSAVYLCASSFPTAGDDNEQFFGPGTRLTVL.

The chain has TRBV30 and TRBJ1-1; D unresolved. The CDR3 covers 10 residues. In germline, CDR1 is GTSNPN, CDR2 SVGIG (reference sequence). The V and J ends lost 5 bases and 8 bases respectively, with 9 bases between them. The CDR3 region is CAWGRVEAFF. Here the CDR3 DNA reads TGTGCCTGGGGGAGGGTGGAAGCTTTCTTT.

The CDR3 is CASRITSGQETQYF. The CDR3 coding sequence is TGTGCCAGCAGAATCACTAGCGGACAAGAGACCCAGTACTTC. The chain carries TRBV6-5 and TRBJ2-5, with 8 bases aligning to TRBD2. J lost 2 bases, V lost 6 bases, and 5 bases had no gene match. CDR1 is MNHEY and CDR2 is SVGAGI in the germline V gene. There are 14 residues in the CDR3.

J is TRBJ2-1 and V is TRBV2; 8 bases fit TRBD1. Per germline, CDR1 SNHLY and CDR2 FYNNEI. With V trimmed by 5 bases and J by 5 bases, 11 bases remained unmatched. The CDR3 is made up of 16 amino acids. CDR3 loop: CASSRPFLDRDNEQFF. The DNA for the CDR3 is TGTGCCAGCAGTCGCCCCTTTTTGGACAGGGACAATGAGCAGTTCTTC. The whole variable domain, filled in from reference TRBV2 and TRBJ2-1, reads EPEVTQTPSHQVTQMGQEVILRCVPISNHLYFYWYRQILGQKVEFLVSFYNNEISEKSEIFDDQFSVERPDGSNFTLKIRSTKLEDSAMYFCASSRPFLDRDNEQFFGPGTRLTVL.

This CDR3 is CASSELAENDSNQPQHF. The DNA of the CDR3 is TGTGCCAGCAGTGAATTGGCGGAGAACGATAGCAATCAGCCCCAGCATTTT. The chain combines TRBV25-1 with TRBJ1-5; D is uncertain. The germline V gene encodes CDR1 MGHDK and CDR2 SYGVNS. V was cut by 1 base and J by 0 bases, with 13 bases left in between. There are 17 residues in the CDR3.

V is TRBV7-9 and J is TRBJ2-5; 7 bases align to TRBD2. The CDR3 has 14 residues. From germline, CDR1 is SEHNR and CDR2 FQNEAQ (reference sequence). Trimming removed 0 bases from V and 5 bases from J; junction bases left unmatched: 3. CDR3 in DNA: TGTGCCAGCAGCTTAGCGCGGGGGACGGAGACCCAGTACTTC. It codes for CASSLARGTETQYF.

V gene TRBV6-1 combines with J gene TRBJ2-7, with TRBD1 identical over 7 bases. Per the germline V gene, CDR1 is MNHNS and CDR2 is SASEGT. The CDR3 is made up of 13 amino acids. The J segment lost 4 bases and the V segment lost 10 bases, leaving 10 bases of the junction unmatched. The CDR3 protein is CATGTDRHYEQYF. DNA for the CDR3: TGTGCCACAGGCACGGACAGGCATTACGAGCAGTACTTC.

As concerns this clone: This sample includes further DNA sequences coding for the same CDR3. J is TRBJ1-3 and V is TRBV7-6; a weak D match, TRBD1 (5 bases). Germline CDR1 and CDR2: SGHVS and FNYEAQ. V was cut by 1 base and J by 9 bases, with 7 bases left in between. There are 12 residues in the CDR3. The DNA of the CDR3 is TGTGCCAGCAGCTTAGGCGGGGGCACCATATATTTT. It yields the protein CASSLGGGTIYF.

The CDR3 DNA reads as TGTGCCAGCAGTTACCGCGAGGAGAACACTGAAGCTTTCTTT. Amino acids: CASSYREENTEAFF. The chain has TRBV6-6 and TRBJ1-1, with no clear D. Germline V lookup: CDR1 MNHNY, CDR2 SVGAGI (reference sequence). The germline V and J ends were trimmed by 2 bases and 1 base, with 8 bases remaining between them. The CDR3 sequence is 14 residues long.

V and J are TRBV13 and TRBJ2-7; TRBD1 matches at 7 bases. J gave up 2 bases and V 8 bases, and 9 bases lay outside the gene matches. Germline CDR1 and CDR2: PRHDT and FYEKMQ (reference sequence). The CDR3 covers 14 residues. CDR3 in DNA: TGTGCCAGCGCGGACGGGACAGAGACCTACGAGCAGTACTTC. It specifies CASADGTETYEQYF.

This clone was seen more than once but under ten times. Written as DNA, the CDR3 is TGCGCCAGCAGCTTGCCGTATGTGGAGTCAGAGCAGTTCTTC. This sequence encodes CASSLPYVESEQFF. The rearrangement joins TRBV5-1 to TRBJ2-1; D is unresolved. CDR1 SGHRS and CDR2 YFSETQ come from the germline V gene. The CDR3 is 14 amino acids. Trimming removed 1 base from V and 10 bases from J, with 15 bases in between.